This is a list of T cell receptor beta chains from one sample in a study of blood T cells in healthy people across ages. TCRdb used MiXCR to reprocess the 5' RACE reads, holding one entry per CDR3 protein. Among 750,000 to 950,000 distinct CDR3 sequences, about 53% were seen once, and the ten largest hold about two fifths. Material: blood. Source of these receptors: an elderly man in good health. Both conserved end residues are part of each CDR3. The order of the fields is J gene, clone size, V gene, D gene, CDR3 protein, CDR3 DNA. A D gene is named only where the DNA matches it firmly. Only some rows state a clone size, as once, few, many or a class for expanded clones.

TRBJ1-1 . TRBV13 . CASRGGMNTEAFF TGTGCCAGCAGAGGCGGTATGAACACTGAAGCTTTCTTT
TRBJ2-7 . TRBV6-6 . CASSFFYEQYF TGTGCCAGCAGCTTCTTTTACGAGCAGTACTTC
TRBJ2-7 . TRBV6-1 TRBD2 CASSGAWGRGTSGNFKQYF TGTGCCAGCAGTGGCGCATGGGGGCGTGGGACTAGCGGGAATTTCAAGCAGTACTTC
TRBJ2-4 . TRBV3-1 TRBD2 CASSQEGTSAFYGQYF TGTGCCAGCAGCCAAGAAGGGACTAGCGCCTTCTACGGGCAGTACTTC
TRBJ2-7 . TRBV29-1 TRBD1 CSGWDRGYEQYF TGCAGCGGATGGGACAGGGGCTACGAGCAGTACTTC
TRBJ2-7 . TRBV2 . CASSRDHSSYEQYF TGTGCCAGCAGCAGGGACCATAGCTCCTACGAGCAGTACTTC
TRBJ2-5 . TRBV4-1 TRBD2 CASSLNPGLGETQYF TGCGCCAGCAGCCTCAATCCGGGACTAGGGGAGACCCAGTACTTC
TRBJ2-7 . TRBV7-9 TRBD2 CASSRAGGYEQYF TGTGCCAGCAGCCGCGCGGGGGGCTACGAGCAGTACTTC
TRBJ2-7 . TRBV20-1 . CSAREATSYEQYF TGCAGTGCTAGAGAAGCCACTTCCTACGAGCAGTACTTC
TRBJ2-7 many TRBV6-5 TRBD1 CASSLLGQGSYEQYF TGTGCCAGCAGCTTACTTGGACAGGGCTCCTACGAGCAGTACTTC
TRBJ2-7 . TRBV20-1 . CSATLGTSAYEQYF TGCAGTGCTACTCTCGGGACATCGGCCTACGAGCAGTACTTC
TRBJ2-7 . TRBV10-2 TRBD2 CASSALAGEYEQYF TGCGCCAGCAGTGCACTAGCGGGAGAGTACGAGCAGTACTTC
TRBJ2-6 . TRBV2 . CASSDWYLGANVLTF TGTGCCAGCAGTGATTGGTATCTGGGGGCCAACGTCCTGACTTTC
TRBJ1-1 . TRBV5-1 TRBD1 CASSLGTGGSTEAFF TGCGCCAGCAGCTTGGGGACAGGGGGCAGTACTGAAGCTTTCTTT
TRBJ2-3 . TRBV2 . CASNPRNGADTQYF TGTGCCAGCAACCCGAGGAACGGGGCAGATACGCAGTATTTT